Each of the 26 T cell receptor beta chains below was sequenced from the same sample in a study of somatic mutations in cytotoxic T cells in rheumatoid arthritis. Generated by immunoSEQ multiplex PCR, the TCRdb table keeps only in-frame clones and is missing some. The sample shows about 15,000 clones, around 75% of them seen only once. The specimen sequenced was CD8+ T cells sorted from blood. All receptors come from an adult with rheumatoid arthritis.

The chain's CDR3 is CASSAGTEAFF. The CDR3 nucleotides read TGTGCCAGCAGTGCCGGGACTGAAGCTTTCTTT. The genes are TRBV2 and TRBJ1-1; D remains ambiguous. The CDR3 is made up of 11 amino acids. Germline assignment: CDR1 SNHLY and CDR2 FYNNEI. Trimming cost V 4 bases and J 5 bases, with 5 bases left between them.

This clone is a singleton in its sample. The chain joins TRBV27 to TRBJ2-2; no firm D call. V dropped 5 bases and J dropped 3 bases, with 4 bases sitting between them. The CDR3 has 12 residues. Germline lookup yields CDR1 MNHEY and CDR2 SMNVEV (reference sequence). As DNA, the CDR3 is TGTGCCAGCAGTCCCTACACCGGGGAGCTGTTTTTT. Translating gives CASSPYTGELFF.

The chain carries TRBV2 and TRBJ2-3; D is unresolved. CDR1 is SNHLY and CDR2 is FYNNEI in the germline V gene. The CDR3 covers 13 residues. V was clipped by 8 bases and J by 0 bases, with 9 bases between them. The CDR3 DNA reads as TGTGCCAGCTTTCGCGCCAGCACAGATACGCAGTATTTT. Its translation: CASFRASTDTQYF.

The genes are TRBV18 and TRBJ1-5; D gene ambiguous. Germline CDR1 and CDR2: KGHSH and LQKENI. V was trimmed by 1 base and J by 0 bases, leaving 7 bases between them. The CDR3 is 15 residues long. Written as DNA, the CDR3 is TGTGCCAGCTCACCACAGGGTTTTAGCAATCAGCCCCAGCATTTT. This sequence encodes CASSPQGFSNQPQHF.

The rearrangement uses TRBV4-1 and TRBJ2-5, with a tentative D call TRBD2 (6 bases). Deletions cut 4 bases from V and 3 bases from J, with 18 bases between. The germline V gene encodes CDR1 MGHRA and CDR2 YSYEKL. This CDR3 region has 16 residues. CDR3 nucleotides: TGCGCCAGCAGCCGGGAGCCGGGGGACCCAAAAGAGACCCAGTACTTC. It is translated as CASSREPGDPKETQYF.

This clone was counted between two and nine times. The rearrangement links TRBV7-9 to TRBJ2-2, with a possible D match to TRBD1 (6 bases). Germline CDR1 is SEHNR and CDR2 is FQNEAQ (reference sequence). V was trimmed by 1 base and J by 3 bases, leaving 12 bases between them. This CDR3 is 16 amino acids long. The CDR3 bases are TGTGCCAGCAGCTTAGACAGGGTTCGTTACACCGGGGAGCTGTTTTTT. Its translation is CASSLDRVRYTGELFF.

The chain joins TRBV7-9 to TRBJ2-5; D not resolved. The CDR3 is made up of 14 amino acids. V lost 1 base, J lost 5 bases, and 11 bases lay in between. Germline loops: CDR1 SEHNR, CDR2 FQNEAQ (reference sequence). The CDR3 loop is CASSLVQGWETQYF. Written as DNA, the CDR3 is TGTGCCAGCAGCTTAGTCCAAGGGTGGGAGACCCAGTACTTC.

Notes on this clone: Germline is not matched at one junction end, which may reflect a read error. V is TRBV2 and J is TRBJ2-1, with 8 bases that match TRBD2. Germline-derived CDR1 and CDR2 are SNHLY and FYNNEI. The CDR3 contains 13 residues. The CDR3 sequence: CASRGSGDNERFF. Here the CDR3 DNA reads TGTGCCAGCCGCGGTAGCGGGGACAATGAGCGGTTCTTC.

This clone has a handful of counts. The rearrangement joins TRBV4-3 to TRBJ2-1; TRBD1 matches 10 bases. V gave up 5 bases and J gave up 6 bases; unmatched junction bases: 4. The CDR3 runs to 14 residues. Germline V gene lookup returns CDR1 LGHNA and CDR2 YSLEER. CDR3 amino acids: CASSFRDRGNEQFF. The CDR3 DNA is TGCGCCAGCAGCTTCCGGGACAGGGGCAATGAGCAGTTCTTC.

V gene TRBV15 combines with J gene TRBJ1-6; 7 bases fit TRBD1. V was pared by 6 bases and J by 7 bases, with 6 bases of the junction left unmatched. CDR1 and CDR2 from the germline V gene are LNHNV and YYDKDF (reference sequence). The CDR3 contains 14 residues. CDR3: CATSPGQQNSPLHF. The CDR3 bases are TGTGCCACCAGTCCGGGACAGCAAAATTCACCCCTCCACTTT.

The chain carries TRBV7-9 and TRBJ1-6; 8 bases agree with TRBD1. The CDR3 runs 12 residues. The ends lost 6 bases at V and 10 bases at J; junction bases unmatched: 2. The germline CDR1 and CDR2 sequences are SEHNR and FQNEAQ (reference sequence). CDR3 nucleotides: TGTGCCAGCAGTGACAGGGGCTCACCCCTCCACTTT. It encodes CASSDRGSPLHF.

The chain is built from TRBV12-5 and TRBJ2-7; D not certain. Trimming removed 1 base from V and 2 bases from J, with 9 bases in between. Germline CDR1 reads LGHNT; CDR2 reads FRNRAP. This CDR3 has 14 residues. CDR3: CASGLGHRPYEQYF. As DNA, the CDR3 is TGTGCTAGTGGTTTGGGCCATAGGCCCTACGAGCAGTACTTC.

V and J are TRBV6-1 and TRBJ2-7; D may match TRBD1 or TRBD2 (5 bases each). The CDR3 extends over 13 amino acids. The germline V and J ends were trimmed by 10 bases and 5 bases, with 18 bases remaining between them. The germline V gene encodes CDR1 MNHNS and CDR2 SASEGT. CDR3 DNA sequence: TGTGCCACCACCCCAGAGGGGTCCAACGAGCAGTACTTC. This sequence encodes CATTPEGSNEQYF.

This clone appeared a few times. The chain links TRBV25-1 to TRBJ1-1; 7 bases map to TRBD1. Trimming cost V 6 bases and J 8 bases; bases outside gene matches: 6. This CDR3 contains 12 residues. Germline CDR1 reads MGHDK; CDR2 reads SYGVNS. The CDR3 loop is CASRQGTLEAFF. In DNA form, the CDR3 reads TGTGCCAGCAGACAGGGGACACTCGAAGCTTTCTTT.

The V gene is TRBV6-5, the J gene TRBJ1-2, with 9 nucleotides matching TRBD1. CDR3 size: 15 residues. V lost 3 bases to trimming and J lost 7 bases; unmatched junction nucleotides: 9. Germline CDR1 is MNHEY and CDR2 is SVGAGI. DNA for the CDR3: TGTGCCAGCAGTTATTGGGGACAGGGAGGGGGTGGCTACACCTTC. Translation gives CASSYWGQGGGGYTF.

The rearrangement uses TRBV18 and TRBJ2-5, with 7 bases fitting TRBD2. CDR1 KGHSH and CDR2 LQKENI come from the germline V gene. The CDR3 has 15 amino acids. The V segment lost 2 bases and the J segment 4 bases; nucleotides outside the gene matches: 7. The CDR3 coding sequence is TGTGCCAGCTCACCAGGAGTTGGGGAGGGAGAGACCCAGTACTTC. Its translation: CASSPGVGEGETQYF.

The table lists this clone with a count of one. The chain has TRBV11-2 and TRBJ2-7; D is ambiguous. This CDR3 spans 16 amino acids. V lost 5 bases to trimming and J lost 2 bases, with 19 bases between them. In germline, CDR1 is SGHAT, CDR2 FQNNGV. CDR3 region: CASSLGPGPVTYEQYF. CDR3 coding DNA: TGTGCCAGCAGCCTAGGCCCCGGGCCCGTAACCTACGAGCAGTACTTC.

This chain links TRBV19 with TRBJ2-5; 8 nucleotides match TRBD2. V was pared by 0 bases and J by 4 bases, with 7 bases of the junction left unmatched. The CDR3 sequence is 16 residues long. Germline CDR1 LNHDA, CDR2 SQIVND (reference sequence). CDR3 bases: TGTGCCAGTAGTATAGAAAACAGCGGGGGAAGAGAGACCCAGTACTTC. It encodes CASSIENSGGRETQYF.

V usage is TRBV30 and J usage is TRBJ1-1; D not resolved. Germline CDR1 and CDR2: GTSNPN and SVGIG (reference sequence). V lost 3 bases to trimming and J lost 3 bases, with 5 bases between them. The CDR3 is made up of 11 amino acids. The DNA for the CDR3 is TGTGCCTGGAGGGTGTACACTGAAGCTTTCTTT. Amino acids: CAWRVYTEAFF. Based on the CDR3 plus reference TRBV30 and TRBJ1-1, the full variable domain is SQTIHQWPATLVQPVGSPLSLECTVEGTSNPNLYWYRQAAGRGLQLLFYSVGIGQISSEVPQNLSASRPQDRQFILSSKKLLLSDSGFYLCAWRVYTEAFFGQGTRLTVV.

The chain joins TRBV30 to TRBJ2-7; no reliable D call. This CDR3 contains 14 residues. V lost 0 bases and J 0 bases, leaving 9 bases between the germline ends. Germline CDR1 and CDR2: GTSNPN and SVGIG (reference sequence). CDR3 nucleotide sequence: TGTGCCTGGAGTGTATTCCGTAGCTCCTACGAGCAGTACTTC. Residues: CAWSVFRSSYEQYF.

The chain couples TRBV5-5 to TRBJ1-6; unclear D gene. The V and J ends lost 1 base and 3 bases respectively, with 11 bases between them. Germline CDR1 SGHKS, CDR2 YYEKEE (reference sequence). The CDR3 has 16 residues. CDR3 in amino acids: CASSLTVPDYNSPLHF. CDR3 bases: TGTGCCAGCAGCTTGACTGTACCCGACTATAATTCACCCCTCCACTTT.

The CDR3 region is CASSHADRGQETQYF. The CDR3 DNA reads as TGCGCCAGCAGCCATGCGGACAGGGGACAAGAGACCCAGTACTTC. The chain employs TRBV4-1 and TRBJ2-5; the match to TRBD1 covers 9 bases. CDR3 size: 15 residues. V lost 3 bases and J lost 2; bases outside the gene matches: 4. CDR1 is MGHRA, CDR2 YSYEKL, per germline.

A single count supports this clone. The J gene is TRBJ1-5, the V gene TRBV27; the D is unclear. CDR3 length: 14 amino acids. CDR1 MNHEY and CDR2 SMNVEV come from the germline V gene (reference sequence). V was trimmed by 3 bases and J by 0 bases, leaving 6 bases between them. The CDR3 bases are TGTGCCAGCAGTTTCGGCCTTAGCAATCAGCCCCAGCATTTT. Translated, it gives CASSFGLSNQPQHF.

The chain uses TRBV7-6 and TRBJ2-7; possibly TRBD2 for D (6 bases). CDR1 SGHVS and CDR2 FNYEAQ come from the germline V gene. Trimming pared 1 base from V and 4 bases from J, leaving 14 bases between. This CDR3 has 15 amino acids. CDR3 in amino acids: CASSLGGGGFYEQYF. CDR3 nucleotide sequence: TGTGCCAGCAGCTTAGGGGGTGGGGGGTTTTACGAGCAGTACTTC.

The chain recombines TRBV7-6 with TRBJ2-1; TRBD1 is a possible D gene (5 bases). CDR3 length equals 15 residues. Trimming removed 5 bases at V and 6 bases at J, with 17 bases between. The germline V gene encodes CDR1 SGHVS and CDR2 FNYEAQ. In DNA, the CDR3 is TGTGCCAGCAGCCCTATGGGGCCCGAAGGCAATGAGCAGTTCTTC. Translation gives CASSPMGPEGNEQFF.

As for this clone: The germline gene is not matched at one end of the junction; a read error may be the cause. This chain connects TRBV6-5 to TRBJ1-1; D is unresolved. Germline V gene sequence: CDR1 MNHEY, CDR2 SVGAGI. This CDR3 is built from 9 residues. The CDR3 spells CASSGPGHF. The CDR3, as DNA: TGTGCCAGCAGTGGACCGGGCCACTTT.